This T cell receptor beta chain emerged from a study of identical twins. Overall study findings and caveats: The study found weaker excess twin sharing in beta out-of-frame sequences.

This clonotype was detected a few times. The antigen is unknown. TCRdb reprocessed the 5' RACE reads via MiXCR and lists one record per CDR3 protein. The data contain about 720,000 distinct CDR3 sequences, about 20% of them seen just once; the ten biggest clones take up approximately 14%. Separately, the same data were catalogued under a study of T cells expressing NK-cell markers.

Source material: PBMCs. The sequence was obtained from a woman between 18 and 29 years old in good health.

CDR3 loop: CASSATGSRSPLHF. CDR3 in DNA: TGTGCCAGCAGTGCTACAGGGAGTCGGTCACCCCTCCACTTT. This chain links TRBV25-1 with TRBJ1-6, with a possible D match to TRBD1 (6 bases). V was shortened by 4 bases and J by 10 bases, with 14 bases between the two germline ends. Germline V gene lookup returns CDR1 MGHDK and CDR2 SYGVNS. The CDR3 consists of 14 residues.